A single sample gave rise to the 24 T cell receptor beta chains below, sequenced in a study of blood T cell repertoires in COVID-19. The table came from immunoSEQ multiplex PCR; TCRdb's copy has only in-frame clones and leaves some out. The sample carries fewer than 120,000 clones, approximately 67% recorded once. The specimen was peripheral blood. These receptors all come from a woman aged 55-70 years with acute or convalescent COVID-19.

This CDR3 is CASSSNSGTQETQYF. CDR3 coding DNA: TGTGCCAGCAGCTCAAATTCCGGGACTCAAGAGACCCAGTACTTC. This sequence joins TRBV7-6 and TRBJ2-5; D may be TRBD2 (6 bases). CDR1 is SGHVS and CDR2 is FNYEAQ in the germline V gene. V was trimmed by 4 bases and J by 2 bases, leaving 14 bases between them. This CDR3 is 15 amino acids long.

This chain uses TRBV29-1 with TRBJ1-1; perhaps TRBD1 as D (5 bases). The CDR3 totals 15 residues. Looked up from germline, CDR1 is SQVTM and CDR2 is ANQGSEA. The germline V and J ends were trimmed by 3 bases and 0 bases, with 14 bases remaining between them. The CDR3 nucleotides read TGCAGCGTTGAGTTGCCAGGGTCGATGAACACTGAAGCTTTCTTT. Protein: CSVELPGSMNTEAFF.

The chain joins TRBV4-1 to TRBJ2-5, with TRBD2 identical over 9 bases. The CDR3 covers 15 residues. Germline assignment: CDR1 MGHRA and CDR2 YSYEKL. Trimming removed 4 bases from V and 5 bases from J; junction bases left unmatched: 8. This CDR3 is CASSPGGGAGETQYF. The CDR3 DNA sequence: TGCGCCAGCAGCCCTGGCGGGGGGGCCGGGGAGACCCAGTACTTC.

In its sample, this clone was seen a few times. J is TRBJ2-4 and V is TRBV5-4; D not resolved. The CDR3 covers 15 residues. V was clipped by 0 bases and J by 7 bases, with 14 bases between them. Germline V gene data show CDR1 as SGHNT and CDR2 as YYREEE (reference sequence). This CDR3 reads CASSLVGPGVNIQYF. The CDR3 DNA reads TGTGCCAGCAGCTTGGTAGGTCCGGGTGTGAACATTCAGTACTTC. Full variable domain (outside the CDR3, taken from reference TRBV5-4 and TRBJ2-4): ETGVTQSPTHLIKTRGQQVTLRCSSQSGHNTVSWYQQALGQGPQFIFQYYREEENGRGNFPPRFSGLQFPNYSSELNVNALELDDSALYLCASSLVGPGVNIQYFGAGTRLSVL.

In regard to this clone: The sample carries other DNA sequences with the same CDR3. This sequence joins TRBV5-1 and TRBJ1-5, with 7 bases lining up with TRBD1. CDR1 is SGHRS, CDR2 YFSETQ, per germline. The V and J ends lost 0 bases and 4 bases, in that order; junction bases with no gene match: 4. The CDR3 is 15 residues long. This chain's CDR3 is CASSLEGGLNQPQHF. CDR3 DNA sequence: TGCGCCAGCAGCTTGGAAGGGGGCTTAAATCAGCCCCAGCATTTT. Drawing the rest from reference TRBV5-1 and TRBJ1-5, the complete variable domain is KAGVTQTPRYLIKTRGQQVTLSCSPISGHRSVSWYQQTPGQGLQFLFEYFSETQRNKGNFPGRFSGRQFSNSRSEMNVSTLELGDSALYLCASSLEGGLNQPQHFGDGTRLSIL.

The chain joins TRBV14 to TRBJ2-1; D may be TRBD2 (6 bases). The CDR3 is 17 amino acids. Germline CDR1 SGHDN, CDR2 FVKESK. The V end lost 1 base, the J end lost 0 bases, and 13 bases lay between the germline ends. The CDR3 here is CASSQVVRTISYNEQFF. The CDR3 DNA follows: TGTGCCAGCAGCCAAGTAGTACGGACTATCTCCTACAATGAGCAGTTCTTC.

The count of this clone is one. The chain has TRBV6-4 and TRBJ1-4; D gene uncertain. Germline V gives CDR1 MRHNA, CDR2 SNTAGT. V was trimmed by 2 bases and J by 2 bases, leaving 9 bases between them. The CDR3 runs to 15 residues. CDR3 in amino acids: CASSDTGSTNEKLFF. In DNA, the CDR3 is TGTGCCAGCAGTGACACGGGGTCGACTAATGAAAAACTGTTTTTT.

This clone was seen a handful of times. This chain connects TRBV30 to TRBJ1-2; TRBD1 aligns across 8 bases. Germline assignment: CDR1 GTSNPN and CDR2 SVGIG (reference sequence). CDR3 size: 14 residues. V dropped 4 bases and J dropped 8; count of bases not matched to a gene: 12. CDR3 protein: CAWIFPGGLGGYTF. Here the CDR3 DNA reads TGTGCCTGGATTTTCCCAGGGGGCCTCGGAGGCTACACCTTC.

The J gene is TRBJ1-3, the V gene TRBV30; 9 bases are shared with TRBD1. CDR1 GTSNPN and CDR2 SVGIG come from the germline V gene (reference sequence). This CDR3 has 15 residues. After removal of 3 bases from V and 3 bases from J, the junction contained 6 bases not matched to a gene. The chain's CDR3 is CAWRDRGISGNTIYF. CDR3 DNA: TGTGCCTGGAGGGACAGGGGAATTAGTGGAAACACCATATATTTT.

V is TRBV24-1 and J is TRBJ2-1; 8 nucleotides agree with TRBD1. Trimming cost V 9 bases and J 9 bases; bases outside gene matches: 15. The CDR3 is 15 amino acids. CDR1 and CDR2 (germline): KGHDR, SFDVKD. The CDR3 protein is CATGSVGQGDGEQFF. The CDR3 bases are TGTGCCACCGGATCCGTAGGACAGGGTGACGGTGAGCAGTTCTTC.

The count of this clone is one. For the CDR3, the DNA is TGCGCCAGCAGCTTGGCCCTGACAGGGGGTGATGTTACACCCCTCCACTTT. Residues: CASSLALTGGDVTPLHF. The chain uses TRBV5-1 and TRBJ1-6, with 9 bases matching TRBD1. From germline, CDR1 is SGHRS and CDR2 YFSETQ. J lost 11 bases, V lost 0 bases, and 12 bases had no gene match. CDR3 length: 17 amino acids. The full variable domain, rest sourced from reference TRBV5-1 and TRBJ1-6, is KAGVTQTPRYLIKTRGQQVTLSCSPISGHRSVSWYQQTPGQGLQFLFEYFSETQRNKGNFPGRFSGRQFSNSRSEMNVSTLELGDSALYLCASSLALTGGDVTPLHFGNGTRLTVT.

This chain uses TRBV12-3 or TRBV12-4 with TRBJ2-1; D remains unclear. The V end was cut by 3 bases, the J end by 9 bases, with 6 bases between. This CDR3 is built from 11 residues. The CDR3 loop is CASSFGGEQFF. In nucleotides, the CDR3 is TGTGCCAGCAGTTTTGGCGGTGAGCAGTTCTTC.

J is TRBJ1-6 and V is TRBV6-5, with 8 bases aligning to TRBD1. CDR3 length: 15 residues. In germline, CDR1 is MNHEY, CDR2 SVGAGI. The V segment lost 5 bases and the J segment 5 bases; nucleotides outside the gene matches: 5. The CDR3 here is CASSQRTGNNSPLHF. As DNA, the CDR3 is TGTGCCAGCAGTCAAAGGACAGGGAATAATTCACCCCTCCACTTT.

V usage is TRBV7-2 and J usage is TRBJ1-5, with D unresolved. CDR3 size: 12 residues. V lost 2 bases to trimming and J lost 6 bases, with 5 bases between them. Per the germline V gene, CDR1 is SGHTA and CDR2 is FQGNSA. The chain's CDR3 is CASSLRSQPQHF. The CDR3 DNA reads TGTGCCAGCAGCTTACGTAGTCAGCCCCAGCATTTT.

This clone has just a few counts. The J gene is TRBJ2-7, the V gene TRBV11-3; the match to TRBD1 covers 10 bases. The CDR3 sequence is 14 residues long. After removal of 5 bases from V and 4 bases from J, the junction contained 5 bases not matched to a gene. Germline V lookup: CDR1 SGHNT, CDR2 YENEEA. CDR3 sequence (DNA): TGTGCCAGCAGCCTTGGACAGGGGGTTTACGAGCAGTACTTC. As protein: CASSLGQGVYEQYF.

The chain has TRBV19 and TRBJ1-2, with TRBD1 matching over 9 bases. This CDR3 has 15 amino acids. V shed 5 bases and J 6 bases; nucleotides not matched to a gene: 10. The germline V gene has CDR1 LNHDA and CDR2 SQIVND (reference sequence). DNA for the CDR3: TGTGCCAGTAGTCCTGTGACAGGGGGGATCGATGGCTACACCTTC. Its translation: CASSPVTGGIDGYTF. Drawing the rest from reference TRBV19 and TRBJ1-2, the complete variable domain is DGGITQSPKYLFRKEGQNVTLSCEQNLNHDAMYWYRQDPGQGLRLIYYSQIVNDFQKGDIAEGYSVSREKKESFPLTVTSAQKNPTAFYLCASSPVTGGIDGYTFGSGTRLTVV.

A few counts support this clone. The chain has TRBV19 and TRBJ1-2; the D gene is possibly TRBD1 (5 bases). The CDR3 runs 17 residues. Per the germline V gene, CDR1 is LNHDA and CDR2 is SQIVND (reference sequence). V was pared by 4 bases and J by 0 bases, with 18 bases between. The chain's CDR3 is CASSKGQGRNSNYGYTF. CDR3 bases: TGTGCCAGTAGTAAAGGGCAGGGCCGCAACTCTAACTATGGCTACACCTTC.

The sample holds a few counts of this clone. The chain is built from TRBV19 and TRBJ1-2; 8 nucleotides line up with TRBD1. Unmatched junction bases numbered 3, after V lost 5 bases and J lost 7 bases. Germline-derived CDR1 and CDR2 are LNHDA and SQIVND (reference sequence). This CDR3 has 12 residues. CDR3 region: CASSPQGGGYTF. CDR3 nucleotides: TGTGCCAGTAGTCCACAGGGGGGTGGCTACACCTTC.

This chain uses TRBV30 with TRBJ1-6; TRBD1 matches 7 bases. V lost 2 bases to trimming and J lost 0 bases; unmatched junction nucleotides: 7. This CDR3 is 17 amino acids long. Germline assignment: CDR1 GTSNPN and CDR2 SVGIG (reference sequence). The CDR3 nucleotides are TGTGCCTGGAGTCAAGGGACAGTGAGCTCCTATAATTCACCCCTCCACTTT. This codes for CAWSQGTVSSYNSPLHF.

This clone was detected a few times. The chain recombines TRBV12-3 or TRBV12-4 with TRBJ1-1, with TRBD1 matching over 7 bases. V shed 6 bases and J 5 bases; nucleotides not matched to a gene: 3. This CDR3 has 12 amino acids. CDR3 in amino acids: CASRVGQTEAFF. CDR3 nucleotide sequence: TGTGCCAGCAGGGTGGGACAGACTGAAGCTTTCTTT.

This clone was seen only once. J is TRBJ1-2 and V is TRBV2, with TRBD1 as a possible D gene (6 bases). The CDR3 runs 15 residues. CDR1 and CDR2 from the germline V gene are SNHLY and FYNNEI. V shed 7 bases and J shed 0 bases, with 15 bases lying between them. The CDR3 DNA follows: TGTGCCAGCAAACTTGGACAGAGCTCTAACTATGGCTACACCTTC. Amino acids: CASKLGQSSNYGYTF.

In the case of this clone: Other DNA sequences of this sample code for an identical CDR3. The chain carries TRBV24-1 and TRBJ2-5; tentatively, D is TRBD1 (6 bases). CDR3 length: 15 amino acids. Germline CDR1 and CDR2: KGHDR and SFDVKD. V gave up 1 base and J gave up 1 base, with 9 bases separating them. The CDR3 DNA is TGTGCCACCAGTGATTTATCACAGGGCCAAGAGACCCAGTACTTC. Translated, it gives CATSDLSQGQETQYF.

The chain carries TRBV18 and TRBJ1-4, with D possibly TRBD1 on 6 matching bases. CDR1 and CDR2 from the germline V gene are KGHSH and LQKENI. This CDR3 spans 16 amino acids. Between the trimmed V and J ends, which lost 5 bases and 8 bases, there was a span of 21 bases. The chain's CDR3 is CASSISPGGRNEKLFF. As DNA, the CDR3 is TGTGCCAGCTCAATCTCGCCTGGGGGCCGGAACGAAAAACTGTTTTTT.

The chain couples TRBV19 to TRBJ2-1, with D unclear. V was clipped by 7 bases and J by 4 bases, with 14 bases between them. This CDR3 comprises 14 residues. CDR1 and CDR2 from the germline V gene are LNHDA and SQIVND (reference sequence). This chain's CDR3 is CASTRQYPYNEQFF. As DNA, the CDR3 is TGTGCCAGTACCAGGCAATACCCTTACAATGAGCAGTTCTTC.